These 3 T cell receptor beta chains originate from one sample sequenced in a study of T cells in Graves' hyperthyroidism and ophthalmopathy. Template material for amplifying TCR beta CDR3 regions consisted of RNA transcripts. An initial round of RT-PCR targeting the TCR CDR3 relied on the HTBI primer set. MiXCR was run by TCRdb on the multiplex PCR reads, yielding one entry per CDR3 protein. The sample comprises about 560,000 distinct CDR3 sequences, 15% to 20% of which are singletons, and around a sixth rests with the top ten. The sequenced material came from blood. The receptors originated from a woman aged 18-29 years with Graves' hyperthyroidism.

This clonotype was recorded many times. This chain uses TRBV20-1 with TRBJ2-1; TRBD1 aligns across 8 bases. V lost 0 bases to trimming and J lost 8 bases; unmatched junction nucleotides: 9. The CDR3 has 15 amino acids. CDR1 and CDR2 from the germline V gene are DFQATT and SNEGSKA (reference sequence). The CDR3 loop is CSARDHQGAPYEQFF. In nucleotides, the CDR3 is TGCAGTGCTAGAGATCATCAGGGGGCTCCTTATGAGCAGTTCTTC.

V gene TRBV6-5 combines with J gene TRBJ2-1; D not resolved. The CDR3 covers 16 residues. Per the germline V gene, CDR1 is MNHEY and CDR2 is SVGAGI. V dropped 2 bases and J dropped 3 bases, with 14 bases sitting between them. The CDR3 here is CASSYPTTTIYNEQFF. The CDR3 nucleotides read TGTGCCAGCAGTTACCCTACGACAACTATCTACAATGAGCAGTTCTTC.

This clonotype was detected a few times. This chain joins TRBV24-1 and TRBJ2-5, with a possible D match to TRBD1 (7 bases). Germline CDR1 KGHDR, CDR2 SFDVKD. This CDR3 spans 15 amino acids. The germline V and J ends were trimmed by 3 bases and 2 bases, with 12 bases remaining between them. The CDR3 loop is CATSDPAGQQETQYF. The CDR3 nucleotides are TGTGCCACCAGTGATCCCGCGGGACAGCAAGAGACCCAGTACTTC.